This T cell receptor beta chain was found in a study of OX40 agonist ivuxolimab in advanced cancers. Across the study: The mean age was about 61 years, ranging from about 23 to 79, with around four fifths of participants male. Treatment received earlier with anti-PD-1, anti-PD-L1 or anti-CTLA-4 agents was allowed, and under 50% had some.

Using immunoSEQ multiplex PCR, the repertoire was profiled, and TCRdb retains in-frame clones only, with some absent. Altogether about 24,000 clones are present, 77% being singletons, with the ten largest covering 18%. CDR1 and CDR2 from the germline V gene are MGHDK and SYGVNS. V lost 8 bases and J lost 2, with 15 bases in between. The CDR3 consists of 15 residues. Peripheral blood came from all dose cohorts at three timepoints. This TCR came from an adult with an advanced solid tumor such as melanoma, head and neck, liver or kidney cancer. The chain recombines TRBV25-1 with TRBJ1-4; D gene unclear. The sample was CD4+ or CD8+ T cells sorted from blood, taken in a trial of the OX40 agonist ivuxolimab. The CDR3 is CASGYLNWTNEKLFF. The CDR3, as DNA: TGTGCCAGCGGATACTTAAACTGGACTAATGAAAAACTGTTTTTT. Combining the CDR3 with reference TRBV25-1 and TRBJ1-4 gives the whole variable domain EADIYQTPRYLVIGTGKKITLECSQTMGHDKMYWYQQDPGMELHLIHYSYGVNSTEKGDLSSESTVSRIRTEHFPLTLESARPSHTSQYLCASGYLNWTNEKLFFGSGTQLSVL.